This TCR beta chain came from a study of T cell changes during pregnancy in multiple sclerosis. The CDR3 sequence is 18 residues long. V shed 4 bases and J shed 1 base, with 21 bases lying between them. The germline V gene has CDR1 SGHRS and CDR2 YFSETQ. The method was immunoSEQ multiplex PCR; TCRdb's version includes in-frame clones alone and lacks a portion of them. Here the sample spans 40,000 or so clones, approximately 92% being singletons. This receptor was identified in a female donor with multiple sclerosis, enrolled in a pregnancy study. This rearrangement joins TRBV5-1 to TRBJ2-1; D perhaps matches TRBD2 (8 bases). This specimen consisted of peripheral blood, obtained before pregnancy. CDR3 amino acids: CASSTGASGRGSYNEQFF. The CDR3 bases are TGCGCCAGCAGCACAGGGGCGAGCGGGAGAGGATCCTACAATGAGCAGTTCTTC.